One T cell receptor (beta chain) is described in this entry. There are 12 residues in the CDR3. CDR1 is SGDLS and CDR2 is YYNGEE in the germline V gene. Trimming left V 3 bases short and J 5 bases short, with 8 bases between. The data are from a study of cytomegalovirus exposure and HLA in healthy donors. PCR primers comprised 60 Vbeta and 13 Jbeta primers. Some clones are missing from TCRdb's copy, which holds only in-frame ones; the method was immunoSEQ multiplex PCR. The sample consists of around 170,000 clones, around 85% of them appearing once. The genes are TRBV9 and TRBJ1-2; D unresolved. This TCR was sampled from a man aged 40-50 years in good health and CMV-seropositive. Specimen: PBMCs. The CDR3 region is CASSGGGYGYTF. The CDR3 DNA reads TGTGCCAGCAGCGGGGGAGGGTATGGCTACACCTTC.